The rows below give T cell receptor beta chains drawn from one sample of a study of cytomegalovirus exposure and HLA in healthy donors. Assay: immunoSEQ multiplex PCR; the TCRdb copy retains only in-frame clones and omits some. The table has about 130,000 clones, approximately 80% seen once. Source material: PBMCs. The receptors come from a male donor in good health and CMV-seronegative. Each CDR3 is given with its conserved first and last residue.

CDR3aa: CASSELGGAYNEQFF; j_gene: TRBJ2-1; v_gene: TRBV25-1
CDR3aa: CASSLTLPMLYNEQFF; j_gene: TRBJ2-1; v_gene: TRBV7-3
CDR3aa: CAIMGSYNEQFF; j_gene: TRBJ2-1; v_gene: TRBV10-3
CDR3aa: CASSSQLAGLEQFF; j_gene: TRBJ2-1; v_gene: TRBV7-2
CDR3aa: CASSTPRGANGLTF; j_gene: TRBJ2-6; v_gene: TRBV19
CDR3aa: CATSNRGGSYEQYF; j_gene: TRBJ2-7; v_gene: TRBV15
CDR3aa: CASQAAGRATGELFF; j_gene: TRBJ2-2; v_gene: TRBV19
CDR3aa: CASSGAGGSTEAFF; j_gene: TRBJ1-1; v_gene: TRBV10-2
CDR3aa: CASSGEGYNEQFF; j_gene: TRBJ2-1; v_gene: TRBV25-1
CDR3aa: CASSDTRTGGNTIYF; j_gene: TRBJ1-3; v_gene: TRBV2
CDR3aa: CASRADRASAKNIQYF; j_gene: TRBJ2-4; v_gene: TRBV19
CDR3aa: CASTTIEEGYGYTF; j_gene: TRBJ1-2; v_gene: TRBV6-5
CDR3aa: CASTNRDRDRSPLHF; j_gene: TRBJ1-6; v_gene: TRBV6-1
CDR3aa: CASSAQGLVTQPQHF; j_gene: TRBJ1-5; v_gene: TRBV2
CDR3aa: CASSINPVVNYGYTF; j_gene: TRBJ1-2; v_gene: TRBV19
CDR3aa: CASSSSGTGADTQYF; j_gene: TRBJ2-3; v_gene: TRBV6-6
CDR3aa: CASSPVLAGEGEQYF; j_gene: TRBJ2-7; v_gene: TRBV18
CDR3aa: CASSLATDQPQHF; j_gene: TRBJ1-5; v_gene: TRBV7-6
CDR3aa: CASSYGQMNYGYTF; j_gene: TRBJ1-2; v_gene: TRBV6-5
CDR3aa: CASSLAQATDTQYF; j_gene: TRBJ2-3; v_gene: TRBV7-9
CDR3aa: CASSPGTGAPYEQYF; j_gene: TRBJ2-7; v_gene: TRBV6-1
CDR3aa: CASSPRTSGDNEQFF; j_gene: TRBJ2-1; v_gene: TRBV18
CDR3aa: CSSSTLAVQETQYF; j_gene: TRBJ2-5; v_gene: TRBV7-9
CDR3aa: CASSPQRNEQFF; j_gene: TRBJ2-1; v_gene: TRBV9